The 30 T cell receptor beta chains listed next were all sequenced from one sample in a study of regulatory T cells in long-lasting Graves disease. The time point here: newly diagnosed GD, antithyroid drugs for less than 3 months. Extracted RNA from PBMCs served as the source of the TCR library. CDR3-region Arm-PCR and iRepertoire HTBI primers produced the TCR beta libraries. TCRdb recomputed calls from the multiplex PCR reads with MiXCR, one row per CDR3 protein. The sample has 550,000 or so distinct CDR3 sequences, 12% seen once. The data also belong to a second study, concerning T cells in Graves' hyperthyroidism and ophthalmopathy.

The source material was peripheral blood mononuclear cells (PBMCs), sampled at new diagnosis, from a patient treated with antithyroid drugs. Receptors were obtained from a woman aged 25 to 39 with Graves disease.

In its sample, this clonotype was seen a few times. This chain joins TRBV29-1 and TRBJ1-2; D might be TRBD1 (6 bases). The ends were cut back, 5 bases at V and 4 bases at J, with 11 bases in the middle. The germline gives CDR1 SQVTM, CDR2 ANQGSEA. CDR3 length: 12 residues. The CDR3 DNA follows: TGCAGCGTTTCTTCAGGGGTCTATGGCTACACCTTC. This gives the protein CSVSSGVYGYTF.

This rearrangement joins TRBV6-2 or TRBV6-3 to TRBJ2-3, with 8 bases identical to TRBD2. This CDR3 comprises 16 residues. V shed 7 bases and J 2 bases; nucleotides not matched to a gene: 11. Germline-derived CDR1 and CDR2 are MNHEY and SVGEGT. This chain's CDR3 is CASNRQFSGATDTQYF. The CDR3 DNA sequence: TGTGCCAGCAACCGGCAATTTAGCGGGGCCACAGATACGCAGTATTTT.

This clonotype was found a few times. One base away lies a much larger clone, so this may be a sequencing read error. The chain couples TRBV28 to TRBJ1-5, with a weak D call TRBD1 (6 bases). Trimming took off 5 bases at V and 0 bases at J, with 11 bases between the two ends. Germline CDR1 and CDR2: MDHEN and SYDVKM. The CDR3 has 15 residues. CDR3 bases: TGTGCCAGCAGTGAGGACAGCTATAGCAATCAGCCCCAGCATTTT. This translates into CASSEDSYSNQPQHF.

This clonotype was picked up one time. The J gene is TRBJ2-7, the V gene TRBV6-2 or TRBV6-3; the D is unclear. This CDR3 is built from 13 residues. Germline lookup yields CDR1 MNHEY and CDR2 SVGEGT. Trimming stripped 2 bases from V and 10 bases from J, with 15 bases between. Here the CDR3 reads CASSYNDSPRQYV. The CDR3, as DNA: TGTGCCAGCAGTTACAACGACTCCCCGCGACAGTACGTC.

This clonotype was detected many times. The chain uses TRBV15 and TRBJ2-7, with 7 positions matching TRBD1. The CDR3 is 15 amino acids. Trimming at V came to 3 bases and at J to 2 bases, leaving 7 bases not matched to a gene. The germline V gene encodes CDR1 LNHNV and CDR2 YYDKDF (reference sequence). The CDR3 loop is CATSSAGQATYEQYF. The DNA of the CDR3 is TGTGCCACCAGCAGCGCTGGACAGGCAACCTACGAGCAGTACTTC.

There are many counts of this clonotype. The rearrangement joins TRBV7-3 to TRBJ1-1; possibly TRBD1 for D (5 bases). This CDR3 contains 14 residues. With 5 bases removed from V and 5 bases from J, the gap between germline ends came to 15 bases. Germline V lookup: CDR1 SGHTA, CDR2 FQGTGA. The CDR3, as DNA: TGTGCCAGCAGCCTGTTTGTGGGGGAAACTGAAGCTTTCTTT. It yields the protein CASSLFVGETEAFF.

The V and J genes are TRBV2 and TRBJ2-7; possibly TRBD1 or TRBD2 for D (5 bases each). V was cut by 10 bases and J by 2 bases, with 24 bases left in between. CDR3 length: 16 residues. Looked up from germline, CDR1 is SNHLY and CDR2 is FYNNEI. CDR3: CATSRGAGRRTYEQYF. Written as DNA, the CDR3 is TGTGCCACCAGCAGAGGAGCAGGGCGGAGGACCTACGAGCAGTACTTC. The variable domain in full, with the rest retrieved from reference TRBV2 and TRBJ2-7, is EPEVTQTPSHQVTQMGQEVILRCVPISNHLYFYWYRQILGQKVEFLVSFYNNEISEKSEIFDDQFSVERPDGSNFTLKIRSTKLEDSAMYFCATSRGAGRRTYEQYFGPGTRLTVT.

This clonotype was detected once. A much more abundant neighbour one base away suggests this may be a read error. CDR3 nucleotides: TGCAGTGCTAGAGTATCAGGGGACGAGCACTACTTC. Translated: CSARVSGDEHYF. The J gene is TRBJ2-7, the V gene TRBV20-1; tentative D call: TRBD1 (6 bases). CDR3 size: 12 residues. CDR1 is DFQATT and CDR2 is SNEGSKA in the germline V gene (reference sequence).

This rearrangement joins TRBV11-1 to TRBJ1-1; possible D gene TRBD1, 5 bases. V was pared by 4 bases and J by 10 bases, with 34 bases between. CDR1 and CDR2 from the germline V gene are SGHAT and FQDESV (reference sequence). This CDR3 is 19 amino acids long. The CDR3 nucleotides are TGTGCCAGCAGCTCCGTCGCGGGGCGCGAGAGTTATAGGTGGGGGAGAGCTTTCTTT. Translation: CASSSVAGRESYRWGRAFF.

This clonotype was recorded many times. CDR3 sequence reads: CAISDGAVQETQYF. The CDR3 nucleotides read TGTGCCATCAGTGACGGGGCAGTTCAAGAGACCCAGTACTTC. The chain recombines TRBV10-3 with TRBJ2-5; D may correspond to TRBD1 or TRBD2 (5 bases each). Trimming stripped 3 bases from V and 2 bases from J, with 10 bases between. The CDR3 totals 14 residues. Looked up from germline, CDR1 is ENHRY and CDR2 is SYGVKD.

This clonotype was counted ten times or more. The rearrangement joins TRBV13 to TRBJ2-1; a possible D gene is TRBD2 (5 bases). This CDR3 contains 15 residues. V was cut by 3 bases and J by 6 bases, with 15 bases left in between. Germline CDR1 PRHDT, CDR2 FYEKMQ (reference sequence). Written as DNA, the CDR3 is TGTGCCAGCAGCTTTAACGGGATCGATGGCAATGAGCAGTTCTTC. Amino acids: CASSFNGIDGNEQFF.

Many counts were recorded for this clonotype. The chain uses TRBV11-2 and TRBJ2-7, with D possibly matching TRBD2 (5 bases). There are 14 residues in the CDR3. CDR1 and CDR2 from the germline V gene are SGHAT and FQNNGV. V gave up 5 bases and J gave up 4 bases, with 15 bases separating them. CDR3 DNA sequence: TGTGCCAGCAGCATAAGCAGCGGAAGATACGAGCAGTACTTC. This gives the protein CASSISSGRYEQYF.

This chain joins TRBV6-2 or TRBV6-3 and TRBJ1-4, with 12 bases that match TRBD1. The ends lost 5 bases at V and 3 bases at J; junction bases unmatched: 7. This CDR3 comprises 17 residues. CDR1 MNHEY and CDR2 SVGEGT come from the germline V gene. In DNA form, the CDR3 reads TGTGCCAGCAGTGGGACAGGGGGCCAGATCTCTAATGAAAAACTGTTTTTT. This translates into CASSGTGGQISNEKLFF.

This clonotype was found many times. The rearrangement uses TRBV7-2 and TRBJ2-1; D remains unclear. The germline gives CDR1 SGHTA, CDR2 FQGNSA. CDR3 length equals 16 residues. V lost 5 bases and J lost 2, with 16 bases in between. The CDR3 is CASSPSRLATYNEQFF. CDR3 DNA: TGTGCCAGCAGCCCGTCCCGACTCGCTACCTACAATGAGCAGTTCTTC.

This clonotype was found a few times. This sequence joins TRBV27 and TRBJ2-7; D is perhaps TRBD1 or TRBD2 (6 bases each). Germline loops: CDR1 MNHEY, CDR2 SMNVEV (reference sequence). The length of the CDR3 is 17 residues. V was trimmed by 4 bases and J by 2 bases, leaving 21 bases between them. The CDR3: CASSWGGKGVGTYEQYF. The CDR3 DNA is TGTGCCAGCAGTTGGGGCGGGAAGGGGGTGGGGACCTACGAGCAGTACTTC.

In its sample, this clonotype was seen a few times. V usage is TRBV6-1 and J usage is TRBJ2-1; 8 bases are shared with TRBD2. The CDR3 length is 15 residues. J was trimmed by 7 bases and V by 2 bases; bases with no gene match: 7. CDR1 and CDR2 (germline): MNHNS, SASEGT. As DNA, the CDR3 is TGTGCCAGCAGTGAACGACTAGCGAGAGGTAATGAGCAGTTCTTC. This translates into CASSERLARGNEQFF.

This clonotype was picked up many times. The chain couples TRBV6-9 to TRBJ2-7; D may correspond to TRBD1 or TRBD2 (5 bases each). The CDR3 has 14 residues. Germline V gene data show CDR1 as MNHGY and CDR2 as SVAAGI. V was trimmed by 4 bases and J by 3 bases, leaving 13 bases between them. The CDR3 spells CASSSLGAHYEQYF. CDR3 nucleotides: TGTGCCAGCAGTTCCCTCGGGGCTCACTACGAGCAGTACTTC.

As to this clonotype: With only one base between it and a far larger clone, this is likely a read error. This chain uses TRBV20-1 with TRBJ2-7, with 10 bases aligning to TRBD2. V was clipped by 5 bases and J by 7 bases; unmatched bases: 17. The CDR3 loop spans 16 amino acids. Germline loops: CDR1 DFQATT, CDR2 SNEGSKA (reference sequence). CDR3 amino acids: CSARVAGGSSYNEQYF. CDR3 in DNA: TGCAGTGCTCGGGTAGCGGGAGGAAGCTCCTACAATGAGCAGTACTTC.

The chain recombines TRBV10-2 with TRBJ1-2, with D hard to call. Germline-derived CDR1 and CDR2 are WSHSY and SAAADI. There are 15 residues in the CDR3. The V and J ends lost 2 bases and 5 bases respectively, with 15 bases between them. CDR3 DNA: TGCGCCAGCAGTGAGAACGGAAACCCAGCATATGGCTACACCTTC. Residues: CASSENGNPAYGYTF.

This clonotype came up many times. The J gene is TRBJ2-7, the V gene TRBV2; 7 nucleotides align to TRBD2. The CDR3 length is 15 residues. V shed 11 bases and J 0 bases; nucleotides not matched to a gene: 13. Looked up from germline, CDR1 is SNHLY and CDR2 is FYNNEI. CDR3 DNA sequence: TGTGCCTTTACGACTCAGGGCGGGAGCTCCTACGAGCAGTACTTC. Its translation: CAFTTQGGSSYEQYF. The full variable domain, rest sourced from reference TRBV2 and TRBJ2-7, is EPEVTQTPSHQVTQMGQEVILRCVPISNHLYFYWYRQILGQKVEFLVSFYNNEISEKSEIFDDQFSVERPDGSNFTLKIRSTKLEDSAMYFCAFTTQGGSSYEQYFGPGTRLTVT.

There are many counts of this clonotype. The chain combines TRBV7-2 with TRBJ2-5; unclear D gene. CDR1 is SGHTA, CDR2 FQGNSA, per germline. The CDR3 loop spans 14 amino acids. Trimming removed 2 bases at V and 2 bases at J, with 9 bases between. DNA of the CDR3: TGTGCCAGCAGCTTAAGGCTATCACAAGAGACCCAGTACTTC. Residues: CASSLRLSQETQYF.

This chain links TRBV24-1 with TRBJ2-3; a possible D gene is TRBD1 (5 bases). The CDR3 spans 17 residues. Germline loops: CDR1 KGHDR, CDR2 SFDVKD. Trimming left V 3 bases short and J 2 bases short, with 17 bases between. CDR3 sequence: CATSDLPSVGHTDTQYF. For the CDR3, the DNA is TGTGCCACCAGTGATCTGCCGTCGGTAGGACACACAGATACGCAGTATTTT.

This clonotype was recorded at least ten times. J is TRBJ2-2 and V is TRBV2; tentative D call: TRBD1 (6 bases). The V end lost 3 bases, the J end lost 5 bases, and 16 bases lay between the germline ends. The CDR3 has 16 residues. Germline CDR1 reads SNHLY; CDR2 reads FYNNEI. The CDR3 bases are TGTGCCAGCAGTGAGGGTTGGGGAAGGGGGACCGGGGAGCTGTTTTTT. The encoded protein is CASSEGWGRGTGELFF. Complete variable domain (other parts from reference TRBV2 and TRBJ2-2): EPEVTQTPSHQVTQMGQEVILRCVPISNHLYFYWYRQILGQKVEFLVSFYNNEISEKSEIFDDQFSVERPDGSNFTLKIRSTKLEDSAMYFCASSEGWGRGTGELFFGEGSRLTVL.

This clonotype was counted ten times or more. The rearrangement links TRBV28 to TRBJ2-2; a possible D gene is TRBD1 (5 bases). The CDR3 totals 16 residues. CDR1 and CDR2 from the germline V gene are MDHEN and SYDVKM. Trimming removed 4 bases at V and 4 bases at J, with 16 bases between. The CDR3 sequence is CASSSTLTDITGELFF. For the CDR3, the DNA is TGTGCCAGCAGTTCGACACTAACGGACATCACCGGGGAGCTGTTTTTT.

This clonotype appeared many times. V and J are TRBV9 and TRBJ1-2, with D unresolved. CDR1 is SGDLS, CDR2 YYNGEE, per germline. The V gene lost 2 bases and the J gene lost 8 bases, with 10 bases spanning the gap. The CDR3 sequence is 12 residues long. Written as DNA, the CDR3 is TGTGCCAGCAGCGTCGCCCCGATGGGCTACACCTTC. Protein: CASSVAPMGYTF. The full variable domain, its missing parts supplied by reference TRBV9 and TRBJ1-2, is DSGVTQTPKHLITATGQRVTLRCSPRSGDLSVYWYQQSLDQGLQFLIQYYNGEERAKGNILERFSAQQFPDLHSELNLSSLELGDSALYFCASSVAPMGYTFGSGTRLTVV.

This clonotype was counted many times. This rearrangement joins TRBV7-3 to TRBJ2-1, with 8 bases fitting TRBD1. V was pared by 5 bases and J by 8 bases, with 11 bases of the junction left unmatched. From germline, CDR1 is SGHTA and CDR2 FQGTGA. This CDR3 region has 15 residues. CDR3 DNA: TGTGCCAGCAGCACCCAGGGGGCAAATAGGGATGAGCAGTTCTTC. Protein sequence: CASSTQGANRDEQFF.

This clonotype came up many times. The CDR3 protein is CATSGSPGQNTEAFF. CDR3 bases: TGTGCCACCAGCGGGTCTCCGGGACAGAACACTGAAGCTTTCTTT. V usage is TRBV15 and J usage is TRBJ1-1, with a tentative D call TRBD1 (6 bases). Germline V gene data show CDR1 as LNHNV and CDR2 as YYDKDF (reference sequence). V gave up 5 bases and J gave up 1 base, with 14 bases separating them. The CDR3 loop spans 15 amino acids.

This clonotype was observed a handful of times. The chain uses TRBV11-2 and TRBJ1-2; D uncertain. V lost 1 base and J lost 5, with 8 bases in between. The germline gives CDR1 SGHAT, CDR2 FQNNGV. This CDR3 region has 13 residues. This CDR3 is CASSLGGIYGYTF. The CDR3 nucleotides read TGTGCCAGCAGCTTAGGAGGCATTTATGGCTACACCTTC. Variable domain in full (rest from reference TRBV11-2 and TRBJ1-2): EAGVAQSPRYKIIEKRQSVAFWCNPISGHATLYWYQQILGQGPKLLIQFQNNGVVDDSQLPKDRFSAERLKGVDSTLKIQPAKLEDSAVYLCASSLGGIYGYTFGSGTRLTVV.

This clonotype was observed many times. The DNA for the CDR3 is TGTGCCAGCAGCTCAAGGTTAAATCAGCCCCAGCATTTT. Amino acid sequence: CASSSRLNQPQHF. J is TRBJ1-5 and V is TRBV13; no clear D gene. This CDR3 has 13 residues. Germline-derived CDR1 and CDR2 are PRHDT and FYEKMQ (reference sequence). Trimming shortened V by 4 bases and J by 4 bases, and 8 bases separated the two germline ends.

This clonotype was counted many times. CDR3 sequence (DNA): TGTGCCTGGAGTGTCGCAGTAACTGAAGCTTTCTTT. This sequence encodes CAWSVAVTEAFF. The chain links TRBV30 to TRBJ1-1, with D uncertain. Looked up from germline, CDR1 is GTSNPN and CDR2 is SVGIG (reference sequence). The V and J ends lost 0 bases and 5 bases respectively, with 7 bases between them. The CDR3 sequence is 12 residues long.